This T cell receptor beta chain was profiled in a study of T-cell reconstitution after alpha-beta-depleted transplantation in children. This clonotype was seen many times. Library preparation (for TCRbeta) was performed with unique molecular identifiers. TCRdb reanalysed the PCR reads using MiXCR and keeps one entry per CDR3 protein. This table has some 640,000 distinct CDR3 sequences, around 16% appearing once. Trimming left V 0 bases short and J 8 bases short, with 9 bases between. This CDR3 region has 12 residues. Germline V gives CDR1 SGHDT, CDR2 YYEEEE. The chain links TRBV5-6 to TRBJ2-7, with D hard to call. The sequence was obtained from a human donor who donated a stem cell graft to a child with acute myeloid leukemia. The sample in question was PBMCs from the stem cell graft donor, obtained from the stem cell graft. The CDR3 sequence: CASSLAEEKQYF. CDR3 nucleotide sequence: TGTGCCAGCAGCTTGGCCGAGGAAAAGCAGTACTTC.